The 32 T cell receptor beta chains listed next were all sequenced from one sample in a study of cytomegalovirus exposure and HLA in healthy donors. The PCR had 60 Vbeta and 13 Jbeta primers. TCRdb's table, derived via immunoSEQ multiplex PCR, lists solely in-frame clones and lacks some. The sample gives about 99,000 clones, about 71% of which show up once; less than 3.5% is in the top ten. Source material: PBMCs. The origin of the receptors is a woman between 50 and 59 years old in good health and CMV-seronegative.

The CDR3 protein is CASSLGFQFEAFF. As DNA, the CDR3 is TGTGCCAGCAGCTTGGGGTTCCAGTTTGAAGCTTTCTTT. The chain carries TRBV5-8 and TRBJ1-1; unclear D gene. V lost 0 bases, J lost 7 bases, and 10 bases lay in between. The CDR3 sequence is 13 residues long. Germline lookup yields CDR1 SGHTS and CDR2 YDEGEE.

This clone appeared a few times. In nucleotides, the CDR3 is TGTGCCAGCAGCACAATTGGGGGGGGAAACACTGAAGCTTTCTTT. Amino acid sequence: CASSTIGGGNTEAFF. The rearrangement joins TRBV6-6 to TRBJ1-1, with a tentative D call TRBD1 (5 bases). This CDR3 comprises 15 residues. V gave up 6 bases and J gave up 2 bases, with 16 bases separating them. CDR1 and CDR2 from the germline V gene are MNHNY and SVGAGI (reference sequence).

The chain has TRBV6-6 and TRBJ2-1; TRBD2 is a possible D gene (5 bases). Germline assignment: CDR1 MNHNY and CDR2 SVGAGI (reference sequence). V gave up 2 bases and J gave up 9 bases, with 8 bases separating them. The CDR3 contains 12 residues. The CDR3 region is CASSYPGSEQFF. CDR3 in DNA: TGTGCCAGCAGTTACCCGGGATCTGAGCAGTTCTTC.

This chain connects TRBV10-3 to TRBJ1-2; 9 bases are a match to TRBD1. The CDR3 has 14 residues. In germline, CDR1 is ENHRY, CDR2 SYGVKD. Trimming took 7 bases from V and 3 from J; bases not matched to a gene: 6. The CDR3 bases are TGTGCCATCACCTCTCGGGACAGGGACTATGGCTACACCTTC. Translating it yields CAITSRDRDYGYTF.

This chain uses TRBV18 with TRBJ2-1; D is unclear. Trimming cost V 3 bases and J 9 bases, with 15 bases left between them. The CDR3 is 14 amino acids. The germline V gene encodes CDR1 KGHSH and CDR2 LQKENI. CDR3 amino acids: CASSPLSPSGEQFF. The CDR3 DNA follows: TGTGCCAGCTCACCCCTGAGCCCTAGTGGTGAGCAGTTCTTC. Based on the CDR3 plus reference TRBV18 and TRBJ2-1, the full variable domain is NAGVMQNPRHLVRRRGQEARLRCSPMKGHSHVYWYRQLPEEGLKFMVYLQKENIIDESGMPKERFSAEFPKEGPSILRIQQVVRGDSAAYFCASSPLSPSGEQFFGPGTRLTVL.

The chain couples TRBV5-1 to TRBJ1-1; tentative D call: TRBD1 (6 bases). V was cut by 4 bases and J by 2 bases, with 9 bases left in between. Germline V gives CDR1 SGHRS, CDR2 YFSETQ. CDR3 size: 13 residues. The CDR3 loop is CASSPGTNTEAFF. CDR3 DNA sequence: TGCGCCAGCAGCCCCGGGACAAACACTGAAGCTTTCTTT.

This clone was observed a few times. The rearrangement joins TRBV6-5 to TRBJ2-3, with D perhaps matching TRBD1 (6 bases). Germline CDR1 is MNHEY and CDR2 is SVGAGI. The CDR3 totals 13 residues. V lost 4 bases and J lost 5, with 10 bases in between. The CDR3 loop reads CASSLLRGDTQYF. The CDR3 DNA reads as TGTGCCAGCAGTTTACTCAGGGGAGATACGCAGTATTTT.

The sample holds one count of this clone. The CDR3 nucleotides read TGCGCCAGCAGCCAAGAGTCCGGGAGGGGGGTGCCAGATACGCAGTATTTT. Translating gives CASSQESGRGVPDTQYF. The V call is TRBV4-1, the J call TRBJ2-3; 8 bases are a match to TRBD2. CDR1 MGHRA and CDR2 YSYEKL come from the germline V gene. The CDR3 contains 17 residues. V lost 0 bases to trimming and J lost 4 bases; unmatched junction nucleotides: 9.

The CDR3 sequence is CASSLAGSGIQYF. The CDR3 DNA is TGTGCCAGCAGCTTGGCAGGGTCCGGCATTCAGTACTTC. This chain links TRBV5-4 with TRBJ2-4; weak D call: TRBD1 (5 bases). The CDR3 covers 13 residues. Germline CDR1 is SGHNT and CDR2 is YYREEE (reference sequence). The V end lost 0 bases, the J end lost 9 bases, and 10 bases lay between the germline ends.

In its sample, this clone was seen a few times. The chain has TRBV11-3 and TRBJ2-5; D remains ambiguous. CDR1 is SGHNT, CDR2 YENEEA, per germline. The CDR3 runs 13 residues. V lost 2 bases to trimming and J lost 5 bases, with 9 bases between them. The CDR3 spells CASSLSGDETQYF. The CDR3 DNA reads as TGTGCCAGCAGCTTATCCGGAGATGAGACCCAGTACTTC.

The rearrangement uses TRBV7-9 and TRBJ2-3; 7 bases agree with TRBD1. Per the germline V gene, CDR1 is SEHNR and CDR2 is FQNEAQ (reference sequence). This CDR3 spans 15 amino acids. V trimming: 5 bases; J trimming: 0 bases; junction bases outside the gene matches: 5. The CDR3 is CASSAGTASTDTQYF. DNA for the CDR3: TGTGCCAGCAGCGCAGGGACAGCGAGCACAGATACGCAGTATTTT.

The V gene is TRBV7-7, the J gene TRBJ2-5; TRBD1 matches at 7 bases. This CDR3 region has 15 residues. Per the germline V gene, CDR1 is SSHAT and CDR2 is FNYEAQ (reference sequence). V was clipped by 1 base and J by 1 base; unmatched bases: 3. CDR3 DNA: TGTGCCAGCAGCTTAGGAGGGACAGTCCAAGAGACCCAGTACTTC. The encoded protein is CASSLGGTVQETQYF.

On this clone itself: The junction departs from germline at one end; a sequencing error may be responsible. The chain links TRBV7-7 to TRBJ2-1, with D possibly being TRBD1 (6 bases). Germline lookup yields CDR1 SSHAT and CDR2 FNYEAQ (reference sequence). This CDR3 has 14 residues. The CDR3 DNA is TGTGCTAGCAGCCCACAGGGTTCGGCTAATGAGCAGTTCTTC. This gives the protein CASSPQGSANEQFF.

The chain links TRBV7-9 to TRBJ1-3; D gene uncertain. CDR1 SEHNR and CDR2 FQNEAQ come from the germline V gene (reference sequence). V was cut by 2 bases and J by 0 bases, with 5 bases left in between. The CDR3 has 14 amino acids. The CDR3 DNA reads TGTGCCAGCAGCTTATCAATCTCTGGAAACACCATATATTTT. This gives the protein CASSLSISGNTIYF.

The chain recombines TRBV27 with TRBJ2-1, with 8 positions matching TRBD1. From germline, CDR1 is MNHEY and CDR2 SMNVEV (reference sequence). With V trimmed by 3 bases and J by 5 bases, 9 bases remained unmatched. This CDR3 has 16 amino acids. CDR3 sequence reads: CASSLFAGGGDNEQFF. CDR3 bases: TGTGCCAGCAGTTTGTTTGCAGGGGGCGGTGACAATGAGCAGTTCTTC.

The chain joins TRBV6-5 to TRBJ2-3; 7 bases agree with TRBD2. This CDR3 is 16 amino acids long. V lost 0 bases, J lost 4 bases, and 7 bases stayed unmatched. The germline V gene has CDR1 MNHEY and CDR2 SVGAGI. CDR3 loop: CASSYSTAGTSDTQYF. CDR3 in DNA: TGTGCCAGCAGTTACTCGACAGCGGGGACGTCAGATACGCAGTATTTT.

Only a few counts were recorded for this clone. V and J are TRBV6-5 and TRBJ2-5; TRBD2 aligns across 10 bases. The DNA matches TRBJ2-7 better at its end, which makes the J call doubtful. CDR1 and CDR2 (germline): MNHEY, SVGAGI. CDR3 length: 14 amino acids. CDR3 in DNA: TGTGCCAGCAGTTATACTAGCGGGGCCTACGAGCAGTACTTC. Protein sequence: CASSYTSGAYEQYF.

This clone turned up a few times. Relative to the germline gene, one junction end is altered; a read error may explain this. This rearrangement joins TRBV7-7 to TRBJ1-4; the D is unclear. From germline, CDR1 is SSHAT and CDR2 FNYEAQ (reference sequence). The CDR3 length is 14 residues. The CDR3 DNA reads TGTGCTAGCAGCACCGGTTATCCCAATGAAAAACTGTTTTTT. It codes for CASSTGYPNEKLFF.

The CDR3 sequence is CASRPRGFSGNTIYF. CDR3 sequence (DNA): TGTGCCAGCAGACCCAGGGGTTTCTCTGGAAACACCATATATTTT. This chain links TRBV2 with TRBJ1-3; weak D call: TRBD1 (6 bases). Germline lookup yields CDR1 SNHLY and CDR2 FYNNEI. The ends were cut back, 6 bases at V and 0 bases at J, with 12 bases in the middle. The CDR3 length is 15 residues.

The chain couples TRBV28 to TRBJ2-5; the D gene is possibly TRBD2 (6 bases). V was shortened by 3 bases and J by 9 bases, with 14 bases between the two germline ends. Germline CDR1 reads MDHEN; CDR2 reads SYDVKM. This CDR3 is built from 13 residues. The CDR3, as DNA: TGTGCCAGCAGTTTGCCGACTAGTACGGCCCAGTACTTC. Encoded protein: CASSLPTSTAQYF.

This clone was seen more than once but under ten times. The gene calls are TRBV5-4 and TRBJ2-1, with 10 bases that match TRBD2. Germline V gene sequence: CDR1 SGHNT, CDR2 YYREEE (reference sequence). Unmatched junction bases numbered 10, after V lost 0 bases and J lost 4 bases. This CDR3 is built from 18 residues. CDR3 loop: CASSLGGQAGGWYNEQFF. Here the CDR3 DNA reads TGTGCCAGCAGCTTGGGGGGCCAAGCGGGGGGGTGGTACAATGAGCAGTTCTTC.

The chain recombines TRBV5-1 with TRBJ2-1; D might be TRBD2 (5 bases). This CDR3 is 14 amino acids long. V was shortened by 7 bases and J by 1 base, with 12 bases between the two germline ends. CDR1 is SGHRS and CDR2 is YFSETQ in the germline V gene. CDR3 in amino acids: CASVSDTSYNEQFF. The CDR3 DNA follows: TGCGCCAGCGTTAGCGATACGTCCTACAATGAGCAGTTCTTC.

V and J are TRBV4-1 and TRBJ1-2; D remains unclear. This CDR3 spans 19 amino acids. Germline V gene lookup returns CDR1 MGHRA and CDR2 YSYEKL. The germline V and J ends were trimmed by 0 bases and 3 bases, with 23 bases remaining between them. CDR3 region: CASSQDLSRRGRMDYGYTF. In DNA, the CDR3 is TGCGCCAGCAGCCAAGATCTATCTCGTCGAGGGAGGATGGACTATGGCTACACCTTC.

This sequence joins TRBV5-1 and TRBJ1-6; the match to TRBD1 covers 10 bases. Trimming took 6 bases from V and 8 from J; bases not matched to a gene: 5. The CDR3 sequence is 14 residues long. CDR1 SGHRS and CDR2 YFSETQ come from the germline V gene. The CDR3 spells CASNDRGLDSPLHF. The CDR3 nucleotides read TGCGCCAGCAACGACAGGGGGCTTGATTCACCCCTCCACTTT.

The V call is TRBV30, the J call TRBJ2-5; D might be TRBD1 (5 bases). The CDR3 contains 14 residues. The V gene's germline CDR1 is GTSNPN and CDR2 SVGIG (reference sequence). Trimming took off 4 bases at V and 5 bases at J, with 17 bases between the two ends. The CDR3 DNA reads as TGTGCCTGGACCAAGACAGTAACGCGGGAGACCCAGTACTTC. Amino acid sequence: CAWTKTVTRETQYF.

The CDR3 loop reads CASYLGTSGLTYNEQFF. The CDR3 nucleotides read TGCGCCAGCTATCTCGGGACTAGCGGGCTTACCTACAATGAGCAGTTCTTC. The gene calls are TRBV5-1 and TRBJ2-1; 12 bases are a match to TRBD2. The trim removed 7 bases at V and 2 bases at J, leaving 10 bases unmatched. The CDR3 has 17 amino acids. In germline, CDR1 is SGHRS, CDR2 YFSETQ.

Details on this clone: Other DNA sequences of this sample code for an identical CDR3. The rearrangement links TRBV5-1 to TRBJ2-7, with 10 bases aligning to TRBD2. The CDR3 spans 16 residues. Germline V gene data show CDR1 as SGHRS and CDR2 as YFSETQ. J was trimmed by 5 bases and V by 0 bases; bases with no gene match: 8. CDR3 protein: CASSLVASGSFNEQYF. CDR3 nucleotides: TGCGCCAGCAGCTTGGTCGCTAGCGGGAGCTTTAACGAGCAGTACTTC.

The rearrangement uses TRBV4-3 and TRBJ2-5, with D unclear. CDR1 and CDR2 (germline): LGHNA, YSLEER. The V end was cut by 0 bases, the J end by 4 bases, with 15 bases between. The length of the CDR3 is 16 residues. Here the CDR3 reads CASSQEFRVLRETQYF. The CDR3 coding sequence is TGCGCCAGCAGCCAAGAATTTCGAGTACTTCGAGAGACCCAGTACTTC.

There are a few counts of this clone. The CDR3 DNA follows: TGTGCCAGCACAACAGGGGAGGACACTGAAGCTTTCTTT. It codes for CASTTGEDTEAFF. The V and J genes are TRBV18 and TRBJ1-1; TRBD1 agrees at 7 bases. Germline V gene sequence: CDR1 KGHSH, CDR2 LQKENI. The CDR3 covers 13 residues. The V segment lost 8 bases and the J segment 3 bases; nucleotides outside the gene matches: 6.

The chain is built from TRBV6-4 and TRBJ2-3; D possibly corresponds to TRBD1 (5 bases). CDR1 and CDR2 from the germline V gene are MRHNA and SNTAGT. CDR3 length: 14 amino acids. V lost 6 bases and J 4 bases, leaving 14 bases between the germline ends. In DNA, the CDR3 is TGTGCCAGCAGCGTTACAGGTTACTCAGATACGCAGTATTTT. Protein sequence: CASSVTGYSDTQYF.

The V and J genes are TRBV27 and TRBJ2-7, with 9 bases fitting TRBD1. Germline CDR1 is MNHEY and CDR2 is SMNVEV (reference sequence). This CDR3 is built from 14 residues. Trimming cost V 5 bases and J 6 bases; bases outside gene matches: 8. In DNA, the CDR3 is TGTGCCAGCAGTCAGGACAGGGGTGAGGGCGAGCAGTACTTC. It specifies CASSQDRGEGEQYF.

The chain carries TRBV7-9 and TRBJ1-4; no clear D gene. CDR1 is SEHNR, CDR2 FQNEAQ, per germline (reference sequence). Trimming removed 5 bases at V and 0 bases at J, with 13 bases between. This CDR3 comprises 16 residues. CDR3 loop: CASSPPWPATNEKLFF. CDR3 DNA sequence: TGTGCCAGCAGCCCCCCGTGGCCTGCAACTAATGAAAAACTGTTTTTT.